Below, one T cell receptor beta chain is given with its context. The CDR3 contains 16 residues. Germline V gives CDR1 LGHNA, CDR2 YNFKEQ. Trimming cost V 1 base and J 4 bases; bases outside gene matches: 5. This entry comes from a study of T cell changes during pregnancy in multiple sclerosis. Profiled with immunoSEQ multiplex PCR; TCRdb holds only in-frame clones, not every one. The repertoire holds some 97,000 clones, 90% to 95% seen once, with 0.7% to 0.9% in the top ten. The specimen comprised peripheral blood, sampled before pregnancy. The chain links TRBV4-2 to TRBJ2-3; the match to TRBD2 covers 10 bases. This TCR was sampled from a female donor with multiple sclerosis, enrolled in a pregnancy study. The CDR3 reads CASSQGLAGGPDTQYF. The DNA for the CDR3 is TGTGCCAGCAGCCAAGGTTTAGCGGGAGGTCCAGATACGCAGTATTTT.